This T cell receptor (beta chain) appears in the sequencing data of a study of blood T cell repertoires in COVID-19. Study summary: Collection of acute and convalescent COVID-19 samples took place in the United States, Italy and Spain.

Trimming at V came to 2 bases and at J to 7 bases, leaving 2 bases not matched to a gene. Germline CDR1 reads ENHRY; CDR2 reads SYGVKD. The CDR3 totals 13 residues. As originally analysed: It was from reference gene primer amplification that nucleated cell counts were estimated. TCRdb keeps only in-frame clones here, not all; method: immunoSEQ multiplex PCR. For V, J and clone size, that table is used; D and trimming come from the DNA. The sample includes under 200,000 clones, just under 90% of them seen just once. This chain joins TRBV10-3 and TRBJ1-2, with 9 positions matching TRBD1. The source material was peripheral blood. The clonotype was recovered from a man younger than 35 with active or convalescent COVID-19. The CDR3 DNA reads as TGTGCCATCAGTGAGACAGGGGGCGGTGGCTACACCTTC. It is translated as CAISETGGGGYTF.